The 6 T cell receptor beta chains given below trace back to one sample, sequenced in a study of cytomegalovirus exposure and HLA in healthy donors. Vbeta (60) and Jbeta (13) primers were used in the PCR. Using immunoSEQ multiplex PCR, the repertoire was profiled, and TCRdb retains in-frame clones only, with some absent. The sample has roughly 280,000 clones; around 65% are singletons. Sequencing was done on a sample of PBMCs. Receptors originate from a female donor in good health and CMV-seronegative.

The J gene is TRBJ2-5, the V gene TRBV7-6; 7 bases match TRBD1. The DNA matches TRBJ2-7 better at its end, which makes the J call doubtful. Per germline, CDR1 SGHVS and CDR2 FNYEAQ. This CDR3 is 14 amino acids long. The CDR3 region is CASSARQGGNEQYF. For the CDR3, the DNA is TGTGCCAGCAGCGCGCGACAGGGTGGAAACGAGCAGTACTTC.

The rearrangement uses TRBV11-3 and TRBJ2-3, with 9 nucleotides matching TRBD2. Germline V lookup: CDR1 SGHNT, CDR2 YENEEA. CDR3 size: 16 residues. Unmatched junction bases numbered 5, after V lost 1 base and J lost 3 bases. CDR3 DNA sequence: TGTGCCAGCAGCTTAGGCGGGGGGGACCAAACAGATACGCAGTATTTT. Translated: CASSLGGGDQTDTQYF.

CDR3 region: CASSSPSGSSYNEQFF. CDR3 DNA sequence: TGCGCCAGCAGCTCCCCAAGCGGGAGCTCCTACAATGAGCAGTTCTTC. The J gene is TRBJ2-1, the V gene TRBV5-1, with 8 bases identical to TRBD2. The CDR3 covers 16 residues. Germline CDR1 is SGHRS and CDR2 is YFSETQ. V gave up 3 bases and J gave up 0 bases; unmatched junction bases: 5.

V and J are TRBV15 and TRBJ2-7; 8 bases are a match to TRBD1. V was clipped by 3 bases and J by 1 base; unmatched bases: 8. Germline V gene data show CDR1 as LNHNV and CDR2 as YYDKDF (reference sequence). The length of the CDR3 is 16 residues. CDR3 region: CATSSAGQGASYEQYF. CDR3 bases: TGTGCCACCAGCAGTGCTGGGCAGGGGGCATCCTACGAGCAGTACTTC.

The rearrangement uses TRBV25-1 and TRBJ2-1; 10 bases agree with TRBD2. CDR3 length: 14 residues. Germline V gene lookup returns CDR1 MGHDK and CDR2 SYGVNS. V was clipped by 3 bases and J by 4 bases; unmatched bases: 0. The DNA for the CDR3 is TGTGCCAGCAGTGATAGCGGGAGGTACAATGAGCAGTTCTTC. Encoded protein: CASSDSGRYNEQFF.

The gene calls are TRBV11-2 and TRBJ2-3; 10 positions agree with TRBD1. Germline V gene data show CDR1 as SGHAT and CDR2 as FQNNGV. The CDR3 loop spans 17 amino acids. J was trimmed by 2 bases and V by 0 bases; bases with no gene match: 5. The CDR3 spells CASSLDWDRGITDTQYF. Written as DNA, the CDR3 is TGTGCCAGCAGCTTAGATTGGGACAGGGGAATCACAGATACGCAGTATTTT.